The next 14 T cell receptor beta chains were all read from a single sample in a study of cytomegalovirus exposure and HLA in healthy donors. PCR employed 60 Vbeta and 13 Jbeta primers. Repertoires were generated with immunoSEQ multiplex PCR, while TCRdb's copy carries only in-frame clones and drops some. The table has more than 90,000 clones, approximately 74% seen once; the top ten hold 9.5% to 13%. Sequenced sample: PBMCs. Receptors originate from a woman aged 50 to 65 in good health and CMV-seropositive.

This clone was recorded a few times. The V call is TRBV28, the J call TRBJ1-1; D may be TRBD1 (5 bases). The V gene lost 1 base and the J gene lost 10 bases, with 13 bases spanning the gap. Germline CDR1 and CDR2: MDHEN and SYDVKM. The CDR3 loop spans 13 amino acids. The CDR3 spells CASSLFSRQGAFF. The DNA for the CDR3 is TGTGCCAGCAGTTTATTTTCTCGGCAGGGAGCTTTCTTT.

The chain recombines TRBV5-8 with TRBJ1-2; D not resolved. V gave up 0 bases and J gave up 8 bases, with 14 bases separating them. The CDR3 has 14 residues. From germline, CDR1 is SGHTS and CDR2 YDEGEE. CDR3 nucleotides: TGTGCCAGCAGCTTGGTCGACGGGTTCTCGGGCTACACCTTC. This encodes CASSLVDGFSGYTF.

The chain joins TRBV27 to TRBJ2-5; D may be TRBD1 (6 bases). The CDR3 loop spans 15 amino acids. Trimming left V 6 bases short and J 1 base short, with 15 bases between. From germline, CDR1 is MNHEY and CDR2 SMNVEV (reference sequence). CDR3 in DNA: TGTGCCAGCAGACTAGGAAGCAGGGGCCAAGAGACCCAGTACTTC. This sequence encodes CASRLGSRGQETQYF.

The chain's CDR3 is CASRDRGTHNEQFF. CDR3 DNA sequence: TGTGCCAGCAGGGACAGGGGTACCCACAATGAGCAGTTCTTC. The rearrangement links TRBV7-2 to TRBJ2-1, with 9 bases that match TRBD1. Germline V gene sequence: CDR1 SGHTA, CDR2 FQGNSA. V lost 6 bases and J lost 5; bases outside the gene matches: 5. The CDR3 consists of 14 residues.

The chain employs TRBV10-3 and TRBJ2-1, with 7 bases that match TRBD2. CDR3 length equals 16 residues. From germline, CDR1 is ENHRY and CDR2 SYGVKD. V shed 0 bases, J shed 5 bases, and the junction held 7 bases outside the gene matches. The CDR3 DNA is TGTGCCATCAGTGAGTCGGGCGGGGGAATCAACAATGAGCAGTTCTTC. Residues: CAISESGGGINNEQFF.

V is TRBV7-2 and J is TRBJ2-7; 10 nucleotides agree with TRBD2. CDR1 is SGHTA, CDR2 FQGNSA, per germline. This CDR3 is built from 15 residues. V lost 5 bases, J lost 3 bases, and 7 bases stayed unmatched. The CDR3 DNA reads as TGTGCCAGCAGCCAACGGACTAGCGGTCTCTACGAGCAGTACTTC. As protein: CASSQRTSGLYEQYF.

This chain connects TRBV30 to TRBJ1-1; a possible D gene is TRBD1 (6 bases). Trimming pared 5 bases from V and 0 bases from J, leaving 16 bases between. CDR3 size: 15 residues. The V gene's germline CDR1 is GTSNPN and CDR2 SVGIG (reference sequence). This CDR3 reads CAWRALGTLNTEAFF. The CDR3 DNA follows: TGTGCCTGGCGAGCTCTTGGGACATTGAACACTGAAGCTTTCTTT.

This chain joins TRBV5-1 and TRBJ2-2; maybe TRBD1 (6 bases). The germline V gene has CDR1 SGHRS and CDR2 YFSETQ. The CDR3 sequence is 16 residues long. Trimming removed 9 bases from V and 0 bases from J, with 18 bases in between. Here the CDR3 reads CATRGGSGTNTGELFF. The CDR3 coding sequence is TGCGCCACCAGGGGTGGGAGCGGAACGAACACCGGGGAGCTGTTTTTT.

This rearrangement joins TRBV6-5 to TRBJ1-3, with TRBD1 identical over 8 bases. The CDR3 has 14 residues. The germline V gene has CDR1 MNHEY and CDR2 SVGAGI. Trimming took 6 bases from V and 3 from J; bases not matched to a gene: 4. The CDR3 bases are TGTGCCAGCAGACCAGGGGGCCTTGGAAACACCATATATTTT. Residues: CASRPGGLGNTIYF.

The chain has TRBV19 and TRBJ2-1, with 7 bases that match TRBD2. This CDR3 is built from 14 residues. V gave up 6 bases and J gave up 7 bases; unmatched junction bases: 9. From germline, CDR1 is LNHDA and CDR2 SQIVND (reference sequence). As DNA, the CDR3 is TGTGCCAGTAGCCCCCTGGGGGGGGTGAATGAGCAGTTCTTC. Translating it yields CASSPLGGVNEQFF.

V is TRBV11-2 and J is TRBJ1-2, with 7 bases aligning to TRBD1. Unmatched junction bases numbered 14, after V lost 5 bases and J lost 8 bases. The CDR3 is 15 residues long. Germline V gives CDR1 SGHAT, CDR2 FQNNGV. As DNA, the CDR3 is TGTGCCAGCAGCCCCGGACAGGTCTTAACGGGGGGCTACACCTTC. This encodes CASSPGQVLTGGYTF.

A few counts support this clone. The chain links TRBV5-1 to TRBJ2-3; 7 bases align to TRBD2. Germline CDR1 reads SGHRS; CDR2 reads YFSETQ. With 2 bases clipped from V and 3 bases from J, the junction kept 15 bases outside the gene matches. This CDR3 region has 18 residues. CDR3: CASSLQGSNHGGTDTQYF. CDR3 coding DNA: TGCGCCAGCAGCTTACAAGGGTCGAATCACGGGGGGACAGATACGCAGTATTTT.

The CDR3 nucleotides read TGTGCCAGCTCACCGCCGACAGGGGAATTTGGGAACTATGGCTACACCTTC. Encoded protein: CASSPPTGEFGNYGYTF. This rearrangement joins TRBV18 to TRBJ1-2, with TRBD1 matching over 8 bases. Unmatched junction bases numbered 11, after V lost 3 bases and J lost 2 bases. The CDR3 loop spans 17 amino acids. CDR1 and CDR2 (germline): KGHSH, LQKENI.

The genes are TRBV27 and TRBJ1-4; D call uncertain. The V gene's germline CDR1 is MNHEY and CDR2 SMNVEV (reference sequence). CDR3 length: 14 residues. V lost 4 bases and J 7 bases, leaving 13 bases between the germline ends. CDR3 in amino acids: CASSSAGVVEKLFF. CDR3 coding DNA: TGTGCCAGCAGTTCGGCCGGGGTGGTTGAAAAACTGTTTTTT.